These 18 T cell receptor beta chains originate from one sample sequenced in a study of T cells in Graves' hyperthyroidism and ophthalmopathy. The source material, RNA transcripts, was used to amplify TCR beta CDR3 regions. With the HTBI primer set, the TCR CDR3 went through a first round of RT-PCR. TCRdb recomputed calls from the multiplex PCR reads with MiXCR, one row per CDR3 protein. The sample lists approximately 700,000 distinct CDR3 sequences, about 45% seen once, with about 7.7% in the top ten. Sequencing input: peripheral blood or thyroid tissue (not recorded which). The receptors here all came from an adult man with Graves' disease, either hyperthyroidism or ophthalmopathy (not recorded which).

The chain joins TRBV20-1 to TRBJ2-5; possible D gene TRBD1, 5 bases. The germline CDR1 and CDR2 sequences are DFQATT and SNEGSKA (reference sequence). The CDR3 length is 14 residues. V lost 4 bases and J lost 2, with 14 bases in between. This CDR3 is CSAKRLGAQETQYF. The CDR3 coding sequence is TGCAGTGCTAAACGCCTAGGGGCACAAGAGACCCAGTACTTC.

The chain joins TRBV20-1 to TRBJ1-6; D is undetermined. V lost 1 base and J 7 bases, leaving 14 bases between the germline ends. The CDR3 extends over 15 amino acids. Germline CDR1 and CDR2: DFQATT and SNEGSKA (reference sequence). The CDR3 DNA is TGCAGTGCTAGAGTCGATGAAGGGCAGAATTCACCCCTCCACTTT. Its translation is CSARVDEGQNSPLHF.

This clonotype was observed at least ten times. The rearrangement uses TRBV20-1 and TRBJ2-5, with unresolved D. Germline V gene sequence: CDR1 DFQATT, CDR2 SNEGSKA (reference sequence). Trimming stripped 6 bases from V and 5 bases from J, with 13 bases between. This CDR3 is 12 amino acids long. The CDR3 loop is CSAAPQAETQYF. The CDR3 DNA reads as TGCAGTGCAGCCCCTCAGGCGGAGACCCAGTACTTC.

This clonotype occurred a few times. An end of the junction differs from the germline gene, which may be a read error. The V and J genes are TRBV10-3 and TRBJ2-7; TRBD1 matches at 8 bases. The CDR3 is 15 residues long. The germline gives CDR1 ENHRY, CDR2 SYGVKD. The CDR3 DNA follows: TGTGCCAGCAGTGGACAGGGTTCTGGTGTCTACGAGCAGTACTTC. Translating it yields CASSGQGSGVYEQYF.

This clonotype was detected ten times or more. This chain uses TRBV29-1 with TRBJ1-1, with D unclear. The germline CDR1 and CDR2 sequences are SQVTM and ANQGSEA. Trimming removed 4 bases at V and 7 bases at J, with 7 bases between. The CDR3 runs 10 residues. CDR3 DNA: TGCAGCGTTGGCGGGCGTGAAGCTTTCTTT. It encodes CSVGGREAFF. Combining the CDR3 with reference TRBV29-1 and TRBJ1-1 gives the whole variable domain SAVISQKPSRDICQRGTSLTIQCQVDSQVTMMFWYRQQPGQSLTLIATANQGSEATYESGFVIDKFPISRPNLTFSTLTVSNMSPEDSSIYLCSVGGREAFFGQGTRLTVV.

This clonotype was recorded at least ten times. The gene calls are TRBV2 and TRBJ1-6; D remains ambiguous. Germline CDR1 reads SNHLY; CDR2 reads FYNNEI. The CDR3 has 13 amino acids. V lost 7 bases to trimming and J lost 8 bases, with 12 bases between them. CDR3 sequence: CASTREGDSPLHF. CDR3 coding DNA: TGTGCCAGCACGAGGGAGGGAGATTCACCCCTCCACTTT.

Remarks on this clonotype: One end of the junction fails to match germline, which may point to a read error. This sequence joins TRBV4-1 and TRBJ2-7, with 12 nucleotides matching TRBD2. The germline V gene has CDR1 MGHRA and CDR2 YSYEKL. The CDR3 is 16 amino acids. CDR3 coding DNA: TGTGCCAGCAGCCAAGCCCGACTAGCGGGAGTGGGGGAGCAGTACTTC. This codes for CASSQARLAGVGEQYF.

At least ten counts were recorded for this clonotype. The chain employs TRBV7-2 and TRBJ1-4; D unresolved. Germline values: CDR1 SGHTA, CDR2 FQGNSA. V shed 7 bases and J shed 0 bases, with 6 bases lying between them. This CDR3 has 13 amino acids. The CDR3 nucleotides read TGTGCCAGCACCTATTCAACTAATGAAAAACTGTTTTTT. It translates to CASTYSTNEKLFF. The full variable domain, with the rest looked up from reference TRBV7-2 and TRBJ1-4, is GAGVSQSPSNKVTEKGKDVELRCDPISGHTALYWYRQSLGQGLEFLIYFQGNSAPDKSGLPSDRFSAERTGGSVSTLTIQRTQQEDSAVYLCASTYSTNEKLFFGSGTQLSVL.

The J gene is TRBJ2-5, the V gene TRBV7-2; D is possibly TRBD1 or TRBD2 (5 bases each). Trimming took off 4 bases at V and 1 base at J, with 10 bases between the two ends. The CDR3 consists of 14 residues. Looked up from germline, CDR1 is SGHTA and CDR2 is FQGNSA. This CDR3 reads CASSSYGTQETQYF. In DNA, the CDR3 is TGTGCCAGCAGCTCATACGGGACCCAAGAGACCCAGTACTTC.

There are many counts of this clonotype. The chain carries TRBV7-2 and TRBJ1-6, with a possible D match to TRBD1 (6 bases). CDR1 and CDR2 (germline): SGHTA, FQGNSA. The CDR3 is 14 amino acids. V gave up 5 bases and J gave up 10 bases, with 15 bases separating them. CDR3 coding DNA: TGTGCCAGCAGCCAAGCGCAGGGGCGGTCACCCCTCCACTTT. Amino acid sequence: CASSQAQGRSPLHF.

The chain recombines TRBV29-1 with TRBJ1-2, with 9 bases identical to TRBD1. Germline loops: CDR1 SQVTM, CDR2 ANQGSEA. The CDR3 sequence is 12 residues long. The CDR3 is CSADRGPRGYTF. The CDR3 DNA reads as TGCAGTGCGGACAGGGGCCCGAGGGGCTACACCTTC.

The chain uses TRBV5-1 and TRBJ1-1; a weak D match, TRBD1 (5 bases). Germline V lookup: CDR1 SGHRS, CDR2 YFSETQ. Deletions cut 3 bases from V and 4 bases from J, with 16 bases between. CDR3 size: 15 residues. CDR3 nucleotide sequence: TGCGCCAGCAGCTGGGACCCAGCCGGGGGCACTGAAGCTTTCTTT. Encoded protein: CASSWDPAGGTEAFF.

The chain employs TRBV24-1 and TRBJ1-5, with D uncertain. The CDR3 loop spans 14 amino acids. The V and J ends lost 4 bases and 1 base respectively, with 7 bases between them. CDR1 is KGHDR, CDR2 SFDVKD, per germline. The CDR3 reads CATSEGSSNQPQHF. In DNA, the CDR3 is TGTGCCACCAGTGAAGGGAGCAGCAATCAGCCCCAGCATTTT.

Comment on this clonotype: A clone one base away is much larger, so this may be a read error. This sequence joins TRBV7-7 and TRBJ2-7; maybe TRBD1 (5 bases). This CDR3 contains 13 residues. Germline CDR1 SSHAT, CDR2 FNYEAQ (reference sequence). This CDR3 reads CASSLGPGREQCF. The CDR3 DNA reads as TGTGCTAGCAGCTTAGGACCAGGGCGAGAGCAGTGCTTC.

This clonotype was recorded many times. The rearrangement uses TRBV7-8 and TRBJ2-7, with a weak D call TRBD2 (5 bases). Germline V lookup: CDR1 SGHVS, CDR2 FQNEAQ. V lost 5 bases, J lost 2 bases, and 7 bases lay in between. The CDR3 spans 12 residues. The CDR3 protein is CASSHGTYEQYF. The DNA of the CDR3 is TGTGCCAGCAGCCACGGGACCTACGAGCAGTACTTC.

This clonotype was detected only a few times. The V and J genes are TRBV7-8 and TRBJ1-1; possible D gene TRBD1, 5 bases. V was trimmed by 5 bases and J by 1 base, leaving 14 bases between them. Germline CDR1 and CDR2: SGHVS and FQNEAQ. The CDR3 is 15 amino acids. The CDR3: CASSQDGAGNTEAFF. The CDR3 nucleotides read TGTGCCAGCAGCCAAGATGGGGCAGGGAACACTGAAGCTTTCTTT.

The chain links TRBV7-8 to TRBJ2-2; D tentatively fits TRBD1 or TRBD2 (5 bases each). CDR3 size: 16 residues. Germline V gives CDR1 SGHVS, CDR2 FQNEAQ. Between the trimmed V and J ends, which lost 5 bases and 5 bases, there was a span of 18 bases. The CDR3 loop reads CASSHQTGGPTGELFF. As DNA, the CDR3 is TGTGCCAGCAGCCACCAAACAGGAGGCCCGACCGGGGAGCTGTTTTTT.

This clonotype was observed a few times. The V and J genes are TRBV7-9 and TRBJ1-4; D possibly corresponds to TRBD1 (6 bases). Germline values: CDR1 SEHNR, CDR2 FQNEAQ (reference sequence). The V end lost 2 bases, the J end lost 8 bases, and 18 bases lay between the germline ends. CDR3 size: 16 residues. The CDR3, as DNA: TGTGCCAGCAGCTTAACTTCCCAGGGGAGGTTGGAAAAACTGTTTTTT. Translation gives CASSLTSQGRLEKLFF.